This T cell receptor (beta chain) was sequenced during a study of early T cells in non-severe SARS-CoV-2 infection. Germline V gives CDR1 SNHLY, CDR2 FYNNEI. The CDR3 is 15 amino acids. The V and J ends lost 8 bases and 6 bases, in that order; junction bases with no gene match: 13. This clonotype was detected many times. Its matching antigen is unknown. Notes on the study in general: In VDJdb matching, anti-spike CD8 responses were favored while private and CD4 specificities went missing.

TCRdb reanalysed the 5' RACE reads using MiXCR and keeps one entry per CDR3 protein. The table lists fewer than 25,000 distinct CDR3 sequences, around 5% of them singletons. The chain couples TRBV2 to TRBJ2-1, with 7 bases that match TRBD2. This TCR was recovered from an adult who was a healthcare worker with PCR-confirmed SARS-CoV-2 infection or an uninfected control (not recorded which). Sample: whole blood. In DNA form, the CDR3 reads TGTGCCAGCGACCGGGGGGTCAACCCTCTCAATGAGCAGTTCTTC. It encodes CASDRGVNPLNEQFF.